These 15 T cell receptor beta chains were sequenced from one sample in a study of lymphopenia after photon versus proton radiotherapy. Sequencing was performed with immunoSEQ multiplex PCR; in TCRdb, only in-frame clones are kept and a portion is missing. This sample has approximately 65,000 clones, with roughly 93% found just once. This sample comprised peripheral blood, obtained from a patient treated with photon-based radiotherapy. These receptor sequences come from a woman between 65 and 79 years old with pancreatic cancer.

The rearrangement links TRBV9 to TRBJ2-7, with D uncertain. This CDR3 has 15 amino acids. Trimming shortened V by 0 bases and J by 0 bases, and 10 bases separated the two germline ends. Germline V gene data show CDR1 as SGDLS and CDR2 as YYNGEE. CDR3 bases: TGTGCCAGCAGCGTAGGTGGGTTTGACTCCTACGAGCAGTACTTC. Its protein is CASSVGGFDSYEQYF. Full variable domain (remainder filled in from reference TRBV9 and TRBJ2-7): DSGVTQTPKHLITATGQRVTLRCSPRSGDLSVYWYQQSLDQGLQFLIQYYNGEERAKGNILERFSAQQFPDLHSELNLSSLELGDSALYFCASSVGGFDSYEQYFGPGTRLTVT.

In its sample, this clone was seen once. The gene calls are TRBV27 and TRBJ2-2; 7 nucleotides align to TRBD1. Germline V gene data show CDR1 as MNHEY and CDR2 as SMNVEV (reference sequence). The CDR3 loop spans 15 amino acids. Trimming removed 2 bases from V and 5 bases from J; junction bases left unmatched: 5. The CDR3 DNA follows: TGTGCCAGCAGTTTAAGAGGGGGCTGGACCGGGGAGCTGTTTTTT. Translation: CASSLRGGWTGELFF.

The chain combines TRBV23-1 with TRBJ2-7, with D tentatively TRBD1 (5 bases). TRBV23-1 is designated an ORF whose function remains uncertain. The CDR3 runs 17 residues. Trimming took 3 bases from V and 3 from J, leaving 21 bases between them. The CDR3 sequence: CASSHSQDKDSFYEQYF. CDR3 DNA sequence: TGCGCCAGCAGTCACTCCCAGGACAAGGATAGCTTCTACGAGCAGTACTTC.

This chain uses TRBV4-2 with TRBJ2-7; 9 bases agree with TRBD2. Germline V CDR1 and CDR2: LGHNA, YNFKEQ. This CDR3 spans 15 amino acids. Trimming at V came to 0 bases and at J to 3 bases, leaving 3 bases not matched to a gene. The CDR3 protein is CASSQDLAGLYEQYF. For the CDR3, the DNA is TGTGCCAGCAGCCAAGATCTAGCGGGACTCTACGAGCAGTACTTC.

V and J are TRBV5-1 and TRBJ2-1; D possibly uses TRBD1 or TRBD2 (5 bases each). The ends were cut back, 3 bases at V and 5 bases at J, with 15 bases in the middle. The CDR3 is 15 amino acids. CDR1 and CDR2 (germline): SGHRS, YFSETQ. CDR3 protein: CASSSGTELHNEQFF. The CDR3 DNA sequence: TGCGCCAGCAGCTCCGGGACCGAACTCCACAATGAGCAGTTCTTC. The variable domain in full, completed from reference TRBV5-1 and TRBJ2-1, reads KAGVTQTPRYLIKTRGQQVTLSCSPISGHRSVSWYQQTPGQGLQFLFEYFSETQRNKGNFPGRFSGRQFSNSRSEMNVSTLELGDSALYLCASSSGTELHNEQFFGPGTRLTVL.

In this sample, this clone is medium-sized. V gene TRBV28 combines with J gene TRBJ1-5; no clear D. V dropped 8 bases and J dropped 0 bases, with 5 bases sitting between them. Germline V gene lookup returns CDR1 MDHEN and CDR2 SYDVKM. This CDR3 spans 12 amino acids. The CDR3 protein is CASPDSNQPQHF. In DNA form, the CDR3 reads TGTGCCAGCCCAGATAGCAATCAGCCCCAGCATTTT.

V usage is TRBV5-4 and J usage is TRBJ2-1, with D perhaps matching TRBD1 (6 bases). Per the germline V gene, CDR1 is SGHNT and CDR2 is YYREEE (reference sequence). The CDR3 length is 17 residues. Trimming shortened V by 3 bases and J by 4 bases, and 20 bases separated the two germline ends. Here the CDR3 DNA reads TGTGCCAGCAGCTACAGGACAGTCAACCCTGGGTACAATGAGCAGTTCTTC. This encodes CASSYRTVNPGYNEQFF.

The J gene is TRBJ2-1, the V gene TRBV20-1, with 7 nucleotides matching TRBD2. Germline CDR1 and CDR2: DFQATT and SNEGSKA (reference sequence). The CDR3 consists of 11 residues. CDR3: CSVGGGTEQFF. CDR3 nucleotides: TGCAGCGTGGGGGGGGGTACTGAGCAGTTCTTC.

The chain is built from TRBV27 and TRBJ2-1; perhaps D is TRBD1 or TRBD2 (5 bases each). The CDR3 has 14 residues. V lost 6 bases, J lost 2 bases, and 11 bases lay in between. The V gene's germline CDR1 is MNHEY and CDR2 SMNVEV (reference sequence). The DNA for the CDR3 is TGTGCCAGCAGGGGGACCCTGCCCTACAATGAGCAGTTCTTC. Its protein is CASRGTLPYNEQFF.

The DNA for the CDR3 is TGTGCCAGCAGTTTAGCAGCTAGCGGAGACAATGAGCAGTTCTTC. It specifies CASSLAASGDNEQFF. The chain is built from TRBV28 and TRBJ2-1; the match to TRBD2 covers 7 bases. Trimming took 2 bases from V and 5 from J; bases not matched to a gene: 6. Per the germline V gene, CDR1 is MDHEN and CDR2 is SYDVKM. CDR3 size: 15 residues. Drawing the rest from reference TRBV28 and TRBJ2-1, the complete variable domain is DVKVTQSSRYLVKRTGEKVFLECVQDMDHENMFWYRQDPGLGLRLIYFSYDVKMKEKGDIPEGYSVSREKKERFSLILESASTNQTSMYLCASSLAASGDNEQFFGPGTRLTVL.

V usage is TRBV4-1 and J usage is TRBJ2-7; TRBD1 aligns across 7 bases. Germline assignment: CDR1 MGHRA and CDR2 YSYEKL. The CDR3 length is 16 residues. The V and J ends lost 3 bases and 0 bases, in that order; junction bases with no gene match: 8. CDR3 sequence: CASSHIRGTVSYEQYF. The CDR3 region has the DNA TGCGCCAGCAGCCACATTAGGGGGACAGTCTCCTACGAGCAGTACTTC.

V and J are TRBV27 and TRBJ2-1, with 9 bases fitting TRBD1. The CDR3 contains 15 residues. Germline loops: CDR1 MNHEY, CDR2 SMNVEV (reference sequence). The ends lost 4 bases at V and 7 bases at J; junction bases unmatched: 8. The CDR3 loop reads CASSSDGTGMNEQFF. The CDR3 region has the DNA TGTGCCAGCAGTTCCGACGGGACAGGGATGAATGAGCAGTTCTTC.

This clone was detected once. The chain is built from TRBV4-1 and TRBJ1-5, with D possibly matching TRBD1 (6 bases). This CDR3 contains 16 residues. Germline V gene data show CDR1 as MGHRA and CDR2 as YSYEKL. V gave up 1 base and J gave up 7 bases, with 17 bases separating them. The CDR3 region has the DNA TGCGCCAGCAGCCAAGGAGTGTTGAGGGGGGAACAGCCCCAGCATTTT. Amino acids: CASSQGVLRGEQPQHF.

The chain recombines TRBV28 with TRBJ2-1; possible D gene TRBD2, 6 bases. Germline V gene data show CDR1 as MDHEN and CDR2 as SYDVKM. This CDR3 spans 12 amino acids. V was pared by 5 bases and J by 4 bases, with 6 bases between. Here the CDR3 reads CASSAGYNEQFF. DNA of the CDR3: TGTGCCAGCAGTGCGGGGTACAATGAGCAGTTCTTC. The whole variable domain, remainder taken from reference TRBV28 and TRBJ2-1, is DVKVTQSSRYLVKRTGEKVFLECVQDMDHENMFWYRQDPGLGLRLIYFSYDVKMKEKGDIPEGYSVSREKKERFSLILESASTNQTSMYLCASSAGYNEQFFGPGTRLTVL.

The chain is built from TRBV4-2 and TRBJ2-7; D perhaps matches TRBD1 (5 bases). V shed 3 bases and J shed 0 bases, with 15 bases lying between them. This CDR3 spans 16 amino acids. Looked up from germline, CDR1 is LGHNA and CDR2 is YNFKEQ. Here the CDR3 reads CASSQSRAQSSYEQYF. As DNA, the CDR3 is TGTGCCAGCAGCCAGTCCAGGGCGCAGAGCTCCTACGAGCAGTACTTC.